This is a list of T cell receptor beta chains from one sample in a study of control samples from healthy donors and cancer patients. The assay was immunoSEQ multiplex PCR, and TCRdb's table has in-frame clones only and misses some. The sample includes 120,000 to 150,000 clones, about 91% of them seen just once. Sequencing was done on a sample of blood. The receptor set was obtained from a man aged 30 to 39 in good health. Each CDR3 is given without its conserved first and last residue. Fields, in order: V gene, D gene, CDR3 protein. D genes are given only for firm matches.

TRBV10-2 | . | ASRFRGQSYEQY
TRBV27 | . | ASSFDRSNYGYT
TRBV29-1 | TRBD1 | SVVGWGTGVHEQF
TRBV6-1 | . | ASSEVGVQNTEAF
TRBV9 | . | ASSVDTGSSYEQY
TRBV19 | . | ASSGLSSYNSPLH
TRBV7-9 | TRBD1 | ASSAAATGGGWEQF
TRBV28 | . | ASSLRSGDRSEQF
TRBV6-5 | TRBD2 | ASSSLGGGRREQY
TRBV25-1 | TRBD1 | ASSEYGQGYGYT
TRBV7-3 | . | ASSRAVGDTQY
TRBV3-1/TRBV3-2 | . | ASSALRGGTEAF
TRBV19 | . | ASSSALVTYEQY
TRBV2 | TRBD1 | ASGRGLSNQPQH
TRBV7-8 | . | ASSLAPQGQPQH
TRBV27 | . | ASSFTASYEQY
TRBV19 | . | ASHPGRINQPQH
TRBV4-1 | TRBD1 | ASSYPGQAYEQY
TRBV5-1 | . | ASSLIGLDTQY
TRBV19 | TRBD1 | ASSIDGTGGGEQF
TRBV7-9 | TRBD1 | ASSLVGQAIGYT
TRBV5-1 | . | ASSLGSGLYEQY
TRBV2 | TRBD1 | ASSSTSGQGAVSRNSPLH
TRBV18 | TRBD1 | ASSPGTGLSTDTQY
TRBV30 | TRBD1 | AWSGGTGGHTEAF
TRBV11-2 | TRBD2 | ASSLGGTRANEQY
TRBV4-1 | TRBD1 | ASKDGQGYSPLH
TRBV25-1 | . | ASGPNTGSEVHQPQH
TRBV12-3/TRBV12-4 | . | ASSAGPYEQY
TRBV9 | . | ASRGFGGDYGYT
TRBV7-2 | . | ASSLRQTSSYEQY
TRBV5-4 | . | ASSPQSGTKAYEQY
TRBV9 | TRBD2 | ASSLLTSGEGRDEQF
TRBV27 | . | ASSLQGSSYEQY
TRBV10-3 | . | AISVGARGDYEQY
TRBV24-1 | . | ATSDPRDFLNYGYT
TRBV2 | . | ASSDPRAAHQPQH
TRBV10-2 | . | ASSEFLGEQF
TRBV21-1 | . | ASSKKGTDSGNTIY
TRBV6-5 | . | ASSYRQTGDYEQY
TRBV6-1 | TRBD2 | ASSEILAGARTDTQY
TRBV7-9 | . | ASSLGKLALRIYNEQF
TRBV29-1 | TRBD1 | SVPGQGYIQY
TRBV5-1 | TRBD2 | ASRPGLAGGPDRELF
TRBV6-4 | . | ASSDRGTNTGELF
TRBV7-3 | . | ASSLTGGSEQY
TRBV18 | . | ASSRGAKPGEAF
TRBV6-1 | TRBD1 | ASSAYDRDSTDTQY
TRBV28 | TRBD1 | ADPRQGDSYEQY
TRBV24-1 | . | ATSDLGSGHISTGELF
TRBV3-1/TRBV3-2 | . | ASSQDFQQEQY
TRBV6-5 | TRBD1 | ASNRQGARTEAF
TRBV5-1 | . | ASSLVPGEGYNEQF